The present TCR beta chain was sequenced within a study of vaccination and CD4 T cells after COVID-19 (dated 2022 in TCRdb). Background on the whole study: Convalescent patients had a positive SARS-CoV-2 result on nasal swab PCR, and of these patients, fewer than ten had mild disease and one had severe disease. In control cultures, a CEFX viral epitope pool was used as positive control, an HIV-1 Nef peptide pool was used as negative control, or no peptide was added. In the convalescent cohort there were six males and four females, among whom were two Hispanic individuals, seven Caucasians, two Asians and one multiracial person. Post-COVID blood samples were collected from convalescent patients a median of around 96 days after diagnosis, with a range of about 30 to 161 days. In ten to eleven COVID-19 convalescent patients and several infection-naive healthy vaccine recipients, the spike-specific CD4+ TCR repertoire before mRNA vaccination was compared with the repertoire after mRNA vaccination. Overlapping spike peptide pools from SARS-CoV-2 and from the common cold coronaviruses HCoV-NL63, HCoV-OC43 and HCoV-229E were used as culture stimuli. Participants got two doses of the Pfizer-BioNTech BNT162b2 vaccine (n=8) or two doses of the Moderna mRNA-1273 vaccine (n=2). Post-vaccine blood samples were taken a median of about 72 days after the second vaccine dose, with a range of roughly 13 to 250 days. The paper's findings and limits, for the study overall: An increase in the median number of SARS-CoV-2-reactive clonotypes from 20 to 25 after infection to roughly 36 after vaccination was observed, but the change was not found to be significant. Of the vaccine-specific clones found in convalescent patients, nearly all (304 of 307) were mono-reactive for SARS-CoV-2 spike instead of being cross-reactive with common cold coronaviruses. In convalescent patients, a median 86.3% of post-vaccine SARS-CoV-2-reactive clones were detected only after vaccination, and vaccine-specific priming was suggested by this finding. Relatively few convalescent patients were included in the study, and early timepoints after natural infection were not analyzed.

Library method: PCR. TCR sequencing of DNA from cultured CD4+ T cells used the Oncomine TCR Beta short-read assay at the Johns Hopkins FTIC core. The QIAamp micro DNA kit was used to extract genomic DNA from the cultured CD4+ T cells. Oncomine TCR Beta libraries made from cultured CD4+ T cells were pooled using unique dual indexes and sequenced on an Illumina iSeq 100. In the source study's methods: Non-productive sequences were filtered out, and CDR3s that did not start with C, did not end with F or W, or were shorter than 7 amino acids were discarded. The MANAFEST web application was used to identify antigen-specific clonotypes by comparing peptide-stimulated wells against reference wells and other culture wells. For a clone to be called positive, the clone needed an FDR below 0.05, an odds ratio above 5, and a productive frequency above 0.1% in at least two of three replicate wells. A clonotype was classed as cross-reactive if the clonotype showed significant expansion both in SARS-CoV-2 spike wells and in at least one common cold coronavirus spike condition. Using R version 3.6.1, CDR3 homology was evaluated through Levenshtein distances (stringdist) along with unrooted phylogenetic trees (ape). The public reads were reanalyzed by TCRdb: fastp trimming at Q25, MiXCR alignment, in-frame beta chains only. Each CDR3 protein gets just one entry, which takes the most common genes and DNA from the rows behind it. These V and J calls rely on TCRdb rather than the paper's analysis. Recorded for this sample are fewer than 2,500 distinct CDR3 sequences; about 25% of them occurred a single time. Under 30% of the sample is in the top ten clones.

In the paper's terms, the treatment or condition label means: approximately 9-day PBMC culture with coronavirus spike peptide pools or control peptides (ViraFEST assay). To expand antigen-specific T cells with peptide pools and then pick out the expanded clonotypes through TCR sequencing, the study relied on the ViraFEST assay. The convalescent patients' positive SARS-CoV-2 PCR tests were from March to December 2020, which was before the Alpha, Beta and Delta variants emerged in the United States. Each well held 2.2 million or so PBMCs cultured with roughly 10 ug/ml peptide pools in IMDM containing 5% human AB serum and 9.5 to 10 IU/ml IL-2. On days 3 and 7, half of the culture medium was replaced with fresh IL-2-containing medium. After approximately 10 days of culture, CD4+ T cells were isolated by negative selection using the EasySep CD4+ T cell isolation kit. Ficoll-Paque Plus gradient centrifugation was used to isolate PBMCs from whole blood, and the isolated PBMCs were then either used fresh or cryopreserved at -140C. Culture conditions were generally each tested in triplicate wells.

V and J lose 4 bases and 9 bases, and a span of 16 bases separates them. The CDR3 measures 13 amino acids from cysteine to phenylalanine. Solely the CDR3 DNA is kept, with 39 bases framed from the first base. Comments on this clonotype: The antigen it recognizes is unknown. Per-base qualities were not stored, and no clone one base away is much larger.

This material consisted of CD4+ T cells from blood, cultured in vitro, taken after SARS-CoV-2 vaccination. The chain was built from TRBV12-3 or TRBV12-4 and TRBJ2-7; TRBD1 is possibly the D segment (7 matching bases). The TCR was taken from a human donor who had recovered from COVID-19. The CDR3 is CASSSLSQGGQYF. The nucleotide sequence reads as follows: TGTGCCAGCAGTTCCCTATCCCAGGGGGGGCAGTACTTC.